This entry lists 10 T cell receptor beta chains sequenced from one sample in a study of T cells expressing NK-cell markers. Following a re-call of the 5' RACE reads, TCRdb has one entry per CDR3 protein and lacks DNA. In total, the table holds a few hundred thousand distinct CDR3 sequences. Specimen: blood T cells: a sorted CD56 or NKG2C T cell subset, CD4+ or CD8+ T cells, or bulk PBMC T cells (not recorded which). The receptors stem from a man in his late teens or twenties in good health.

The genes are TRBV12-3 or TRBV12-4 and TRBJ1-1; the D call from TCRdb, TRBD1, cannot be confirmed without DNA. This CDR3 has 13 residues. This chain's CDR3 is CASRGQGGVDAFF.

The V call is TRBV7-2, the J call TRBJ2-3; TCRdb outputs TRBD2, but without DNA this stays unchecked. Germline CDR1 and CDR2: SGHTA and FQGNSA. The CDR3 has 16 residues. The CDR3: CASSLSGRAVTDTQYF.

This rearrangement joins TRBV10-3 to TRBJ2-5; TCRdb's D gene call, TRBD2, goes unchecked for lack of DNA. CDR3 length: 15 amino acids. CDR1 and CDR2 (germline): ENHRY, SYGVKD. The chain's CDR3 is CAISAFYGQSDTQYF.

The V gene is TRBV7-6, the J gene TRBJ1-1; TCRdb picks TRBD1, but there is no DNA to check that call. The CDR3 sequence is 13 residues long. Germline V CDR1 and CDR2: SGHVS, FNYEAQ. CDR3 protein: CASSQGFGTEAFF.

This rearrangement joins TRBV12-3 or TRBV12-4 to TRBJ2-3; TCRdb gives TRBD1 as the D gene, but with no DNA this cannot be confirmed. The CDR3 is 16 amino acids. CDR3 loop: CASSPPGVARADTQYF.

CDR3 region: CSARDPLGQSNQPQHF. The chain uses TRBV20-1 and TRBJ1-5; TCRdb outputs TRBD1, but without DNA this stays unchecked. Germline CDR1 reads DFQATT; CDR2 reads SNEGSKA (reference sequence). This CDR3 is 16 amino acids long.

The CDR3 spells CSAGKGQVYTEAFF. The rearrangement links TRBV29-1 to TRBJ1-1; with no DNA, the TCRdb D assignment of TRBD1 cannot be verified. From germline, CDR1 is SQVTM and CDR2 ANQGSEA. There are 14 residues in the CDR3.

The rearrangement uses TRBV7-7 and TRBJ2-2; checking the TCRdb D call of TRBD1 is not possible without DNA. CDR1 SSHAT and CDR2 FNYEAQ come from the germline V gene (reference sequence). CDR3 length equals 15 residues. This chain's CDR3 is CASSLGPTGSGELFF.

V gene TRBV12-3 or TRBV12-4 combines with J gene TRBJ2-1. The CDR3 runs 12 residues. CDR3 residues: CASSFASLEQFF.

The V call is TRBV12-3 or TRBV12-4, the J call TRBJ2-7. This CDR3 is 13 amino acids long. The CDR3 sequence: CASSLGSVHEQYF.